The T cell receptor (beta chain) under discussion was sequenced for a study of early T cells in non-severe SARS-CoV-2 infection. This clonotype was observed many times. TCRdb passed the 5' RACE reads through MiXCR, listing each CDR3 protein once. This table has around 27,000 distinct CDR3 sequences, over 2.5% appearing once. The V gene's germline CDR1 is SGHTA and CDR2 FQGTGA. This CDR3 is built from 15 residues. Trimming removed 5 bases at V and 6 bases at J, with 19 bases between. The chain combines TRBV7-3 with TRBJ1-1; a possible D gene is TRBD1 (6 bases). Sequences were obtained from whole blood. The sequence derives from an adult who was a healthcare worker with PCR-confirmed SARS-CoV-2 infection or an uninfected control (not recorded which). The CDR3 coding sequence is TGTGCCAGCAGCACATACAGGGCGGGCCTGTCTGAAGCTTTCTTT. Protein sequence: CASSTYRAGLSEAFF.